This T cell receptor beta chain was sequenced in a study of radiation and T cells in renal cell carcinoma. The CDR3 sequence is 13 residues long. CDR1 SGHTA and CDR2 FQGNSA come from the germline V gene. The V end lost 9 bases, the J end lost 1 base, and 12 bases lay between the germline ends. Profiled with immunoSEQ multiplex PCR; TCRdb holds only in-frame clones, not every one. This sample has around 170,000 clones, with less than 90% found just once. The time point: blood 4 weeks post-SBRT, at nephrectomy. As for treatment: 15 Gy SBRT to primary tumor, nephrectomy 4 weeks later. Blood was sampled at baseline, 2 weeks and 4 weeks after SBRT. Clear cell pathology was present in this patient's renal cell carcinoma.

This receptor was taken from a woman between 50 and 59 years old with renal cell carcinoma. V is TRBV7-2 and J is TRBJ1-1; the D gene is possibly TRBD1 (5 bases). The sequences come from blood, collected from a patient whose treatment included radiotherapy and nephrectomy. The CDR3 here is CASGRGKNTEAFF. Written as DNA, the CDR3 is TGTGCCAGTGGCCGGGGGAAGAACACTGAAGCTTTCTTT.